This T cell receptor beta chain was captured in a study of T cell repertoires in cytomegalovirus infection. The overall study: Both CMV infection and a matching HLA type were indicated by public TCR beta signatures.

From the reads, TCRdb called clonotypes with MiXCR, one entry per CDR3 protein. The sample includes approximately 500,000 distinct CDR3 sequences, roughly 10% of them seen just once. Findings of the study overall: There were carriers of CMV plus the relevant HLA, and cumulative public TCR beta family frequency identified them. HLA-C-restricted, CMV-specific TCR beta clonotypes were dominant ex vivo.

Germline CDR1 reads MNHEY; CDR2 reads SVGEGT. The CDR3 contains 16 residues. Germline trimming cut 5 bases from V and 8 bases from J; bases unmatched to any gene: 11. This clonotype has at least ten counts. Its antigen is not known. The source is a human donor in good health (CMV status not recorded). Some clones in this sample may be carry-over from other donors' samples. J is TRBJ2-1 and V is TRBV6-2 or TRBV6-3, with 11 bases matching TRBD2. The sequencing sample was made of PBMCs. CDR3 DNA: TGTGCCAGCAGTGCCTTAGCGGGAGGGCCTGGGGATGAGCAGTTCTTC. Translating it yields CASSALAGGPGDEQFF.